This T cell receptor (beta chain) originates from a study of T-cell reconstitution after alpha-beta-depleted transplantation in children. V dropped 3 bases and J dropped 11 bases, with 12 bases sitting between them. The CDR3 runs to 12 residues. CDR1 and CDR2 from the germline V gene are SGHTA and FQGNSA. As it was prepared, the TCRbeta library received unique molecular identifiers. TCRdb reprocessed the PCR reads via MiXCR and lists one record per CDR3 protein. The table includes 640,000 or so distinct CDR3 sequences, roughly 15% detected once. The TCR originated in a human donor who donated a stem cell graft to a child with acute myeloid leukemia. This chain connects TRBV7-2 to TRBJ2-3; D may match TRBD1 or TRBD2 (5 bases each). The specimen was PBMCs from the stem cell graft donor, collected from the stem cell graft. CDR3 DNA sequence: TGTGCCAGCAGCTTGGGACGGCTCATGCAGTATTTT. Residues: CASSLGRLMQYF.